Below, one TCR beta chain is given with its context. These data originate in a study of blood T cell repertoires in COVID-19. Turning to the study itself: T cells, B-cell-depleted T cells, or PBMCs provided the cDNA or gDNA that served as material.

Methods used by the authors: From reference gene primer amplification, estimates of nucleated cell counts were derived. The table came from immunoSEQ multiplex PCR; TCRdb's copy has only in-frame clones and leaves some out. V and J calls plus clone size are reproduced from that table; the DNA served to infer D and trimming. The sample lists about 480,000 clones, 70% to 90% occurring once. Participants, about 18 to 95 years old, spanned under 25 US areas. Which cohort a participant joined came from the clinical history participants gave. Unmatched junction bases numbered 6, after V lost 5 bases and J lost 6 bases. CDR1 and CDR2 from the germline V gene are MDHEN and SYDVKM. The CDR3 has 13 amino acids.

The sample consisted of PBMCs or T cells enriched from blood (not recorded which). The gene calls are TRBV28 and TRBJ2-7, with TRBD1 matching 8 bases. The origin of this receptor is a woman younger than 30 with acute COVID-19. The CDR3: CASSPIGTGEQYF. CDR3 coding DNA: TGTGCCAGCAGTCCGATAGGGACAGGCGAGCAGTACTTC.